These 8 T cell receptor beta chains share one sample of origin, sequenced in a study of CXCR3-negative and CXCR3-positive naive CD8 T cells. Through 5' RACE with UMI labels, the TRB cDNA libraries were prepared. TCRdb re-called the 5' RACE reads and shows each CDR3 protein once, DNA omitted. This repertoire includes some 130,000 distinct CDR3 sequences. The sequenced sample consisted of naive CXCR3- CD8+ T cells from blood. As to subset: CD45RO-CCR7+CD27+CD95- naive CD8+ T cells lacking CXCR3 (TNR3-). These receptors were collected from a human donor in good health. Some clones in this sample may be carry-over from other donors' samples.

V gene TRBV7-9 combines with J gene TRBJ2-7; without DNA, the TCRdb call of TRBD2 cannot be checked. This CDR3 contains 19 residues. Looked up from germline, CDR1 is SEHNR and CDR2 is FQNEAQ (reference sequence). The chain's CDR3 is CASSPAGGSFRLSSYEQYF.

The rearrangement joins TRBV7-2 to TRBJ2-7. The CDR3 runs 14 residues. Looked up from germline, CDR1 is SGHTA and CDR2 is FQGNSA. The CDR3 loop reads CASNIAGSPYEQYF.

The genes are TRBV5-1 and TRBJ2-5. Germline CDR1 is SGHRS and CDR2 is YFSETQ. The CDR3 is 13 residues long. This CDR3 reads CASSLIGLETQYF.

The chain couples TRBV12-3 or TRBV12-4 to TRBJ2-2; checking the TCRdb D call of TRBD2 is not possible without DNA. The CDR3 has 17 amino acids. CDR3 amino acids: CASSLWLAGGPDGELFF.

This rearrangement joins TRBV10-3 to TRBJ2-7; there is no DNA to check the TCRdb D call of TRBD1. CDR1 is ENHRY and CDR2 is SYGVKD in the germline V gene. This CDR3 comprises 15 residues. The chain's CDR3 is CAISEPRTGTYEQYF.

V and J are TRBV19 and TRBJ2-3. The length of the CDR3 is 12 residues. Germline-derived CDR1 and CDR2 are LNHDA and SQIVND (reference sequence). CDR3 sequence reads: CASSFNTDTQYF.

This CDR3 is CSARTSLTPSGAVSHYNEQFF. The chain joins TRBV20-1 to TRBJ2-1; TCRdb's D call, TRBD2, is unchecked because there is no DNA. From germline, CDR1 is DFQATT and CDR2 SNEGSKA (reference sequence). This CDR3 has 21 amino acids.

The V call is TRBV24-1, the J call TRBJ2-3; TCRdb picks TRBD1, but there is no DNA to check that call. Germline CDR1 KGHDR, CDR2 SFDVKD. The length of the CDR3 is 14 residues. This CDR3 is CATSKDRSTDTQYF.